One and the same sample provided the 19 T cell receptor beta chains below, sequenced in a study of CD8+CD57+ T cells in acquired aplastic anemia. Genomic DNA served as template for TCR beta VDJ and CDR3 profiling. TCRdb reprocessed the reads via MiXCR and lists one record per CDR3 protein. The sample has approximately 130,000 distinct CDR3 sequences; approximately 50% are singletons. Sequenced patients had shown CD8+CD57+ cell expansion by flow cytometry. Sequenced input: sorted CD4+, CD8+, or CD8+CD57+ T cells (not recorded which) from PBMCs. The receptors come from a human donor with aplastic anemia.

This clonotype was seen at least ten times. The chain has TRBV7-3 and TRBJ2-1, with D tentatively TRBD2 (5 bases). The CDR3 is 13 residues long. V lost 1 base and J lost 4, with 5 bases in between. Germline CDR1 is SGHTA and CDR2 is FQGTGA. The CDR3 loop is CASSLIAYNEQFF. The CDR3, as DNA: TGTGCCAGCAGCTTAATAGCGTACAATGAGCAGTTCTTC. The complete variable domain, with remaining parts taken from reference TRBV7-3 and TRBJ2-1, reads GAGVSQTPSNKVTEKGKYVELRCDPISGHTALYWYRQSLGQGPEFLIYFQGTGAADDSGLPNDRFFAVRPEGSVSTLKIQRTERGDSAVYLCASSLIAYNEQFFGPGTRLTVL.

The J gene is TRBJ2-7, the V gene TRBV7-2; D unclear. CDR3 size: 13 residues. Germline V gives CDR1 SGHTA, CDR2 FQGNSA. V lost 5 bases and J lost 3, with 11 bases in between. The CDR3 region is CASSPRPHYEQYF. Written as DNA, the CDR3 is TGTGCCAGCAGCCCCAGACCGCACTACGAGCAGTACTTC.

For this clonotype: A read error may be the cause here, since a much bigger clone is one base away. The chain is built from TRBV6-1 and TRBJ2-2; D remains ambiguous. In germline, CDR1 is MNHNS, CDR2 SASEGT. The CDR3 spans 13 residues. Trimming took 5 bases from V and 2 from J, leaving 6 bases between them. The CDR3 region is CASSQPNTGELFF. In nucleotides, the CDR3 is TGTGCCAGCAGTCAACCAAACACCGGGGAGCTGTTTTTT.

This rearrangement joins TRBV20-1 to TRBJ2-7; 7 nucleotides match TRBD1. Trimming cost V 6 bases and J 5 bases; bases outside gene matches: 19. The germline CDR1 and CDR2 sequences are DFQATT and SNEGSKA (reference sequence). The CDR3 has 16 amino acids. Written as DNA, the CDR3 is TGCAGTGCACCTCCTTTGTTAGGGGGCTTAGGACACGAGCAGTACTTC. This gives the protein CSAPPLLGGLGHEQYF.

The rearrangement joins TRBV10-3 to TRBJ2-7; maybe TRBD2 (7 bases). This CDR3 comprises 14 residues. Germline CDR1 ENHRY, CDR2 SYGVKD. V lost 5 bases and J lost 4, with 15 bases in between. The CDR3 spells CAISSSGGGYEQYF. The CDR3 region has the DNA TGTGCCATCAGTTCTAGCGGAGGGGGTTACGAGCAGTACTTC.

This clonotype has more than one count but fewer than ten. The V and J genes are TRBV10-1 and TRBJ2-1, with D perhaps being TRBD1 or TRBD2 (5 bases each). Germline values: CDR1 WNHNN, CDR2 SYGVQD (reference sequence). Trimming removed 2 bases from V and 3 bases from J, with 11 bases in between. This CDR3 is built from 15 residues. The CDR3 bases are TGCGCCAGCAGTGAGGCAGGGAGTGACTACAATGAGCAGTTCTTC. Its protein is CASSEAGSDYNEQFF.

Written as DNA, the CDR3 is TGCAGCGTTGGGGTCTCATACACTGAAGCTTTCTTT. It yields the protein CSVGVSYTEAFF. The gene calls are TRBV29-1 and TRBJ1-1; unclear D gene. Germline CDR1 and CDR2: SQVTM and ANQGSEA. V lost 4 bases and J lost 3, with 9 bases in between. The CDR3 is 12 amino acids.

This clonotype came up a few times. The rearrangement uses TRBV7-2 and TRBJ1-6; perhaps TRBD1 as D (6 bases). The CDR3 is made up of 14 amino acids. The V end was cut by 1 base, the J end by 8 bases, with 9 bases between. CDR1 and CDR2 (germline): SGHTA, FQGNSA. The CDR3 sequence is CASSLEGVDSPLHF. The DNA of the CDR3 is TGTGCCAGCAGCTTAGAGGGGGTTGATTCACCCCTCCACTTT.

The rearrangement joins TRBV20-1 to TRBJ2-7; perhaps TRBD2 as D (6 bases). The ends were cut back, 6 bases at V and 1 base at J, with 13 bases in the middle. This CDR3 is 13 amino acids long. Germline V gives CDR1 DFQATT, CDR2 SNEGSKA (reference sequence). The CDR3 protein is CSARTGLSYEQYF. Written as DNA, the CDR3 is TGCAGTGCCAGGACGGGACTTTCCTACGAGCAGTACTTC.

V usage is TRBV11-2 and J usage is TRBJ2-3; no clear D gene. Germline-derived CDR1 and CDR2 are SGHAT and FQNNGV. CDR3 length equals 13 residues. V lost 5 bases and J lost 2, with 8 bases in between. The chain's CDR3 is CASSVTTTDTQYF. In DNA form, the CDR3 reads TGTGCCAGCAGCGTGACAACCACAGATACGCAGTATTTT.

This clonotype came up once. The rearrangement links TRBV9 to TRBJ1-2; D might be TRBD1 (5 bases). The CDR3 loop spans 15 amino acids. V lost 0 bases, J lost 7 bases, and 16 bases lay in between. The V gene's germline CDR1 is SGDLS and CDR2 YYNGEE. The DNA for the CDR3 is TGTGCCAGCAGCGTAGCTCCGGAGGGGTTAGGTGGCTACACCTTC. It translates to CASSVAPEGLGGYTF.

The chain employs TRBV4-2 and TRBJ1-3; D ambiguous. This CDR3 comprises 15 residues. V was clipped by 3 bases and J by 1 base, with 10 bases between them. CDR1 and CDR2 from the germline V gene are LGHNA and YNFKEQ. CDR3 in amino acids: CASSQGFASGNTIYF. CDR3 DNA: TGTGCCAGCAGCCAGGGATTTGCATCTGGAAACACCATATATTTT.

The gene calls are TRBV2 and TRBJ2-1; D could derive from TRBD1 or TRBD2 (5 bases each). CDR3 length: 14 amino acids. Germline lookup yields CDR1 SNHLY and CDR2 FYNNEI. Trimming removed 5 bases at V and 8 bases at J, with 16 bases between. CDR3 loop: CASSSWGTRDEQFF. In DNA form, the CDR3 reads TGTGCCAGCAGTTCCTGGGGGACCAGGGATGAGCAGTTCTTC.

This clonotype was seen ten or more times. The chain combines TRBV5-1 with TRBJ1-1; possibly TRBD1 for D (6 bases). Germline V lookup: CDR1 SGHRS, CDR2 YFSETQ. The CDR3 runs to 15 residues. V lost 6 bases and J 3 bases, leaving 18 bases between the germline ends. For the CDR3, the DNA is TGCGCCAGCAAAGGAACAGGGTCGATGTACACTGAAGCTTTCTTT. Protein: CASKGTGSMYTEAFF.

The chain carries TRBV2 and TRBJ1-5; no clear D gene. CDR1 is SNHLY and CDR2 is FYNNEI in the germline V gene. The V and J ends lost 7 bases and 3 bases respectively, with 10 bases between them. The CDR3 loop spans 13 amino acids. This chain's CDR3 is CASTRVFNQPQHF. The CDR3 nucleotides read TGTGCCAGCACTAGGGTCTTCAATCAGCCCCAGCATTTT. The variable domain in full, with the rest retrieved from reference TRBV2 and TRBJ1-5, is EPEVTQTPSHQVTQMGQEVILRCVPISNHLYFYWYRQILGQKVEFLVSFYNNEISEKSEIFDDQFSVERPDGSNFTLKIRSTKLEDSAMYFCASTRVFNQPQHFGDGTRLSIL.

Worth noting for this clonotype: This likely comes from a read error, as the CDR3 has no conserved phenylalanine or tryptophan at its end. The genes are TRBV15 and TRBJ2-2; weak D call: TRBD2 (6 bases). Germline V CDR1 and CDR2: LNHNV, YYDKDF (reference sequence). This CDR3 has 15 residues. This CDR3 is CAISRVLAGTGELFL. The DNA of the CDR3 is TGTGCCATCAGCAGAGTACTAGCAGGCACCGGGGAGCTGTTTCTT.

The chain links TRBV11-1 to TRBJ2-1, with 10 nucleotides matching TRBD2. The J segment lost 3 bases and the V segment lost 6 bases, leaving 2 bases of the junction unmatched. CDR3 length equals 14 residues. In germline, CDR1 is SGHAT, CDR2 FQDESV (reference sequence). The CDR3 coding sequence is TGTGCCAGCAGACTAGCGGGACTCTACAATGAGCAGTTCTTC. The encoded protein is CASRLAGLYNEQFF.

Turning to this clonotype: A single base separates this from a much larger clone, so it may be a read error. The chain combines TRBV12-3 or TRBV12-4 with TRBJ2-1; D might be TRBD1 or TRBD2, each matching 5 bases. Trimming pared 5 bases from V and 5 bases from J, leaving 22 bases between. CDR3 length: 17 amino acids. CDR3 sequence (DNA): TGTGCCAGCAGTCCAAGGGGTTGGACTGGCGAAGACAATGAGCAGTTCTTC. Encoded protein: CASSPRGWTGEDNEQFF.

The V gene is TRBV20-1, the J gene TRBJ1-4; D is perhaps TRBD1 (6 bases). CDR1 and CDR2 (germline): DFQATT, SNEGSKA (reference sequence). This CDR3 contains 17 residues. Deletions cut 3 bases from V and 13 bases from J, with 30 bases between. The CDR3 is CSASDIGGGQPVERLFF. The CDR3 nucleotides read TGCAGTGCTAGCGACATTGGGGGAGGACAGCCTGTCGAGCGACTGTTTTTT.